This entry features one TCR beta chain sequence. Its antigen is unidentified. These data originate in a study of long-term antiretroviral therapy in people with HIV. Findings and caveats of the study: It was observed that HIV repertoires exhibited narrower CDR3 length ranges than controls. Investigators report no available data on ART adherence, viral resistance or therapy changes. The repertoire was dominated at all time points by clones expanded before ART.

It was version v3.0 of the immunoSEQ assay that was run at survey level. TCRdb keeps only in-frame clones here, not all; method: immunoSEQ multiplex PCR. The table has about 24,000 clones, roughly 80% seen once. Looked up from germline, CDR1 is MGHDK and CDR2 is SYGVNS. This CDR3 spans 15 amino acids. V was trimmed by 3 bases and J by 2 bases, leaving 10 bases between them. At least one PBMC sample before ART and at least two after were required. V usage is TRBV25-1 and J usage is TRBJ2-2, with D unresolved. The input for sequencing was unsorted PBMCs, taken 0.4 years after starting antiretroviral therapy. This TCR came from a man over 45 with HIV. CDR3 residues: CASSESGVNTGELFF. In nucleotides, the CDR3 is TGTGCCAGCAGTGAGAGTGGGGTAAACACCGGGGAGCTGTTTTTT.